The 7 T cell receptor beta chains below all came from one sample that was sequenced in a study of blood T cell repertoires in COVID-19. Generated by immunoSEQ multiplex PCR, the TCRdb table keeps only in-frame clones and is missing some. The sample includes 99,000 or so clones, just under 85% of them seen just once. Sequences were obtained from peripheral blood. These receptors were taken from a woman older than 75 with active or convalescent COVID-19.

Here the CDR3 DNA reads TGTGCCAGCAGTTCGCCGGGACAAGGGCAAAACATTCAGTACTTC. Protein product: CASSSPGQGQNIQYF. J is TRBJ2-4 and V is TRBV27; D might be TRBD1 (6 bases). This CDR3 spans 15 amino acids. V was trimmed by 4 bases and J by 5 bases, leaving 15 bases between them. The germline V gene encodes CDR1 MNHEY and CDR2 SMNVEV (reference sequence).

This chain connects TRBV11-1 to TRBJ1-1; D call uncertain. The germline CDR1 and CDR2 sequences are SGHAT and FQDESV (reference sequence). Between the trimmed V and J ends, which lost 3 bases and 1 base, there was a span of 6 bases. This CDR3 is 13 amino acids long. CDR3 sequence reads: CASSFAWNTEAFF. In DNA, the CDR3 is TGTGCCAGCAGCTTCGCGTGGAACACTGAAGCTTTCTTT.

The chain is built from TRBV5-4 and TRBJ1-1; possible D gene TRBD1, 5 bases. The germline V gene encodes CDR1 SGHNT and CDR2 YYREEE (reference sequence). The CDR3 length is 13 residues. Between the trimmed V and J ends, which lost 5 bases and 5 bases, there was a span of 13 bases. The CDR3 protein is CASSRTGRTEAFF. The CDR3 DNA follows: TGTGCCAGCAGTCGCACAGGACGGACTGAAGCTTTCTTT.

This rearrangement joins TRBV18 to TRBJ1-3; 7 nucleotides align to TRBD1. The junction had 4 bases not matched to a gene; V was cut back by 9 bases and J by 2 bases. This CDR3 comprises 13 residues. Germline CDR1 reads KGHSH; CDR2 reads LQKENI. The CDR3 loop is CASSGTAGNTIYF. CDR3 bases: TGTGCCAGTTCCGGGACAGCTGGAAACACCATATATTTT.

Here the CDR3 DNA reads TGTGCCAGCTCACCACAGGGACACATCTACAATGAGCAGTTCTTC. Its protein is CASSPQGHIYNEQFF. The rearrangement joins TRBV18 to TRBJ2-1, with D possibly being TRBD1 (6 bases). The CDR3 sequence is 15 residues long. From germline, CDR1 is KGHSH and CDR2 LQKENI. Trimming took off 1 base at V and 3 bases at J, with 10 bases between the two ends.

The chain couples TRBV18 to TRBJ2-7, with TRBD1 as a possible D gene (6 bases). The V gene's germline CDR1 is KGHSH and CDR2 LQKENI. The CDR3 consists of 19 residues. V dropped 3 bases and J dropped 3 bases, with 27 bases sitting between them. The CDR3 spells CASSPLPARGSGVFYEQYF. In DNA, the CDR3 is TGTGCCAGCTCACCTTTACCGGCTAGGGGGAGTGGGGTTTTCTACGAGCAGTACTTC.

V and J are TRBV10-3 and TRBJ2-7, with a weak D call TRBD2 (7 bases). The CDR3 spans 17 residues. Trimming stripped 0 bases from V and 4 bases from J, with 19 bases between. The germline V gene has CDR1 ENHRY and CDR2 SYGVKD. The CDR3 DNA reads as TGTGCCATCAGTGAGTCAGAGGGGAGGGGGAATCGTTACGAGCAGTACTTC. It codes for CAISESEGRGNRYEQYF.